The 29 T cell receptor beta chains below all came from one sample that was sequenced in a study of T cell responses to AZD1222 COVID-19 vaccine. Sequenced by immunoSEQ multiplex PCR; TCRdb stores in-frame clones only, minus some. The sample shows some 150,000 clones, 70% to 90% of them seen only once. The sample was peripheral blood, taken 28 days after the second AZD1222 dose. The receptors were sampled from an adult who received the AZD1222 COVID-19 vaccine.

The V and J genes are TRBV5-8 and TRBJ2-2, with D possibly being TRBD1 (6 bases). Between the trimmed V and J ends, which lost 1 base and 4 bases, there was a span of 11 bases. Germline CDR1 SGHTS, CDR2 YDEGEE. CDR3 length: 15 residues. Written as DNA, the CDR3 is TGTGCCAGCAGCTTGATAGGACAGTTCACCGGGGAGCTGTTTTTT. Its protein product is CASSLIGQFTGELFF.

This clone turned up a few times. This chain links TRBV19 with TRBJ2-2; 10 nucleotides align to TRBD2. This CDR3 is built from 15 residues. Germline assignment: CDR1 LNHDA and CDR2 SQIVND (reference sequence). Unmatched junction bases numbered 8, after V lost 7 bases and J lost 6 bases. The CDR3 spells CASTKGLAEAGELFF. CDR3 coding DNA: TGTGCCAGTACTAAAGGACTAGCGGAGGCCGGGGAGCTGTTTTTT.

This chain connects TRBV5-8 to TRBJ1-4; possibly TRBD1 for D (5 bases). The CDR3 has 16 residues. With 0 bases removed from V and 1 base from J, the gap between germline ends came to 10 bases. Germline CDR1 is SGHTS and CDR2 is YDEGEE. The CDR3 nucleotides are TGTGCCAGCAGCTTGGGGCAGCAGGGAACTAATGAAAAACTGTTTTTT. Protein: CASSLGQQGTNEKLFF.

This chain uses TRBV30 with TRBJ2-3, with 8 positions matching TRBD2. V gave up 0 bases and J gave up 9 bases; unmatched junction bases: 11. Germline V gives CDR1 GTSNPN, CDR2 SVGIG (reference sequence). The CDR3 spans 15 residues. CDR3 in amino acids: CAWSVRGGAGRTQYF. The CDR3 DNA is TGTGCCTGGAGTGTACGGGGGGGGGCCGGGCGGACGCAGTATTTT.

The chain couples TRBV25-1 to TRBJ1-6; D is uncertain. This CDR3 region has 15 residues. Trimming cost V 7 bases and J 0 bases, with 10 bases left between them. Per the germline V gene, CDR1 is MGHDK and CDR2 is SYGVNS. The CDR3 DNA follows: TGTGCCAGCATGTATCGGAGCTCCTATAATTCACCCCTCCACTTT. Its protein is CASMYRSSYNSPLHF. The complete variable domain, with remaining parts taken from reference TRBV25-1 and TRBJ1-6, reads EADIYQTPRYLVIGTGKKITLECSQTMGHDKMYWYQQDPGMELHLIHYSYGVNSTEKGDLSSESTVSRIRTEHFPLTLESARPSHTSQYLCASMYRSSYNSPLHFGNGTRLTVT.

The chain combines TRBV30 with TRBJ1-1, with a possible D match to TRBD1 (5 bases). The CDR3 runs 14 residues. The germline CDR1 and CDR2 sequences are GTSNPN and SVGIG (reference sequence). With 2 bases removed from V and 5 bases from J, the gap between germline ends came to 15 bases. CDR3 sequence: CAWSLGLGRTEAFF. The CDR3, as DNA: TGTGCCTGGAGTTTGGGGCTAGGTCGGACTGAAGCTTTCTTT.

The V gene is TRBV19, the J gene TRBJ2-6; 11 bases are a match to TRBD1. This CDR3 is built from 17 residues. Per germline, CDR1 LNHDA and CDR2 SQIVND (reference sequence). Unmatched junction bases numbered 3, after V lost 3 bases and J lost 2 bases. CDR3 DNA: TGTGCCAGTAGTATGGGGACAGGGGGGACTGGGGCCAACGTCCTGACTTTC. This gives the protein CASSMGTGGTGANVLTF. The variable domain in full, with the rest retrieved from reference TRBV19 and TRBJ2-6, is DGGITQSPKYLFRKEGQNVTLSCEQNLNHDAMYWYRQDPGQGLRLIYYSQIVNDFQKGDIAEGYSVSREKKESFPLTVTSAQKNPTAFYLCASSMGTGGTGANVLTFGAGSRLTVL.

The CDR3: CAWKPDYYEQYF. The CDR3 coding sequence is TGTGCCTGGAAGCCGGACTACTACGAGCAGTACTTC. The chain joins TRBV30 to TRBJ2-7, with D tentatively TRBD2 (6 bases). Germline V gene data show CDR1 as GTSNPN and CDR2 as SVGIG (reference sequence). The length of the CDR3 is 12 residues. V was pared by 4 bases and J by 3 bases, with 10 bases between. Full variable domain (outside the CDR3, taken from reference TRBV30 and TRBJ2-7): SQTIHQWPATLVQPVGSPLSLECTVEGTSNPNLYWYRQAAGRGLQLLFYSVGIGQISSEVPQNLSASRPQDRQFILSSKKLLLSDSGFYLCAWKPDYYEQYFGPGTRLTVT.

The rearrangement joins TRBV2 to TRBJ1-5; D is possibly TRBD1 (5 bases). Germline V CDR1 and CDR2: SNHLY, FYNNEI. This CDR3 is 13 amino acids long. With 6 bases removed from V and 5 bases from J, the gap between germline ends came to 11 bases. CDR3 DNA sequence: TGTGCCAGCAGGGACACCGAGGATCAGCCCCAGCATTTT. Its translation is CASRDTEDQPQHF.

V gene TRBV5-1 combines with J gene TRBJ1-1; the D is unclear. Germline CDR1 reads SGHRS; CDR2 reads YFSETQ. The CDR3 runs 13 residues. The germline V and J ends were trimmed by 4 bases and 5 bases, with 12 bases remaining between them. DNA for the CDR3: TGCGCCAGCAGCAACGCCCCGGGAACTGAAGCTTTCTTT. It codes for CASSNAPGTEAFF.

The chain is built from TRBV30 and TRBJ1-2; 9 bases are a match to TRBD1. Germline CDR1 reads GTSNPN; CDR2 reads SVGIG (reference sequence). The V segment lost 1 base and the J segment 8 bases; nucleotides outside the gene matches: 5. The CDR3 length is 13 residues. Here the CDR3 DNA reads TGTGCCTGGAGTGCAACAGGGGGCGGAGGCTACACCTTC. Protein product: CAWSATGGGGYTF.

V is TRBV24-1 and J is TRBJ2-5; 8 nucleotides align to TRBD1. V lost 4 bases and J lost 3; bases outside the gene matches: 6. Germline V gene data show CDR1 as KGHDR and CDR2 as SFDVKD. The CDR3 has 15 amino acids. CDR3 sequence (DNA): TGTGCCACCAGTGAATCCACAGGGGGAAAAGAGACCCAGTACTTC. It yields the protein CATSESTGGKETQYF.

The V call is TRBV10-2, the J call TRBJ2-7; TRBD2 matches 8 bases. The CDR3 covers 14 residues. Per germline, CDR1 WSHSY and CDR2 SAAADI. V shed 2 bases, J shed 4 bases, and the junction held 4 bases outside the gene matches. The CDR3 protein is CASSEGGGKYEQYF. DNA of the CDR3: TGCGCCAGCAGTGAGGGCGGGGGGAAGTACGAGCAGTACTTC.

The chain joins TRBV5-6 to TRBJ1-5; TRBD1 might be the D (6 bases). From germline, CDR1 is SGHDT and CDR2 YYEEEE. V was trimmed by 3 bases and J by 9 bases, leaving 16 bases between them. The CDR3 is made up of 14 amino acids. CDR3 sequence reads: CASSSYRASGPQHF. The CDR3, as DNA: TGTGCCAGCAGCTCATACAGGGCTTCGGGGCCCCAGCATTTT.

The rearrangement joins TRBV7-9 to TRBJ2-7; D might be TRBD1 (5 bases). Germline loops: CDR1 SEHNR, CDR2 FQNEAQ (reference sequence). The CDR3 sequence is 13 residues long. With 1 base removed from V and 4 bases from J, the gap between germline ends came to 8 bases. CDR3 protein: CASSLGTTYEQYF. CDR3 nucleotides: TGTGCCAGCAGCTTAGGGACAACTTACGAGCAGTACTTC.

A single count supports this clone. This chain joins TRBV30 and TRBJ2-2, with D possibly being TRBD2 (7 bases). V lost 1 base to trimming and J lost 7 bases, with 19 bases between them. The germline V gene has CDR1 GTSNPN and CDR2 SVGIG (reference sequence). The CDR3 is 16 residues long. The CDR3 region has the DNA TGTGCCTGGAGTGCTAGTCGGGGGGCAGTTGTCGGGGAGCTGTTTTTT. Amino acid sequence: CAWSASRGAVVGELFF.

The CDR3 reads CASSWTEDTYEQYF. CDR3 DNA: TGTGCCAGCAGCTGGACGGAAGATACCTACGAGCAGTACTTC. J is TRBJ2-7 and V is TRBV27; D unresolved. Trimming cost V 6 bases and J 2 bases, with 14 bases left between them. Per germline, CDR1 MNHEY and CDR2 SMNVEV (reference sequence). This CDR3 region has 14 residues.

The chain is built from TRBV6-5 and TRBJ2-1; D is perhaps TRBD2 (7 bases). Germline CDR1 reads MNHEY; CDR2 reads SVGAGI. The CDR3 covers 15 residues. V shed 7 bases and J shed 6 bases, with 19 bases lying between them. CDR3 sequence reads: CASTGGTRAPNEQFF. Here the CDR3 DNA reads TGTGCCAGCACCGGGGGGACAAGGGCGCCCAATGAGCAGTTCTTC.

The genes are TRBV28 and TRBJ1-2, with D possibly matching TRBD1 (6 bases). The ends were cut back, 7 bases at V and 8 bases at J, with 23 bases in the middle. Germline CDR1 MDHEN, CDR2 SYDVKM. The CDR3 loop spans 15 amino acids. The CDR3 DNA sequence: TGTGCCAGCACCTCCCAGGTCCCAGGGGTAGAGGGCTACACCTTC. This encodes CASTSQVPGVEGYTF.

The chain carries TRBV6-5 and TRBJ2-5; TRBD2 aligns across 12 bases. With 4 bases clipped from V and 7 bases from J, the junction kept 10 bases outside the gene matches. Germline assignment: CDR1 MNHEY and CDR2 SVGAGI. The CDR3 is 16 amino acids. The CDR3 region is CASSLGLAGGRGTQYF. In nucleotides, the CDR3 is TGTGCCAGCAGTTTAGGCCTAGCGGGGGGGCGCGGGACCCAGTACTTC.

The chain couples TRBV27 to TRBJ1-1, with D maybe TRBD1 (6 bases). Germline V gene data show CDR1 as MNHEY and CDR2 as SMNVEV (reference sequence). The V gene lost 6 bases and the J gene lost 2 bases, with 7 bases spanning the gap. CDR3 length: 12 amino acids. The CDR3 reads CASRGANTEAFF. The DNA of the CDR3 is TGTGCCAGCAGGGGGGCAAACACTGAAGCTTTCTTT.

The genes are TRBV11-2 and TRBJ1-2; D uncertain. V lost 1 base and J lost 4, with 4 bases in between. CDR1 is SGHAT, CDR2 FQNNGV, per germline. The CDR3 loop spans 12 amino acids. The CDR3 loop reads CASSLAGYGYTF. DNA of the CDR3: TGTGCCAGCAGCTTAGCCGGCTATGGCTACACCTTC.

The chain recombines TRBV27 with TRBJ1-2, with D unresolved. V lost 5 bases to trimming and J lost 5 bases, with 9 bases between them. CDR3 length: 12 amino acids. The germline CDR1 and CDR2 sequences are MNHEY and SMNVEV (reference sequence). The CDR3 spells CASSRDSYGYTF. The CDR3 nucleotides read TGTGCCAGCAGTAGAGACTCGTATGGCTACACCTTC.

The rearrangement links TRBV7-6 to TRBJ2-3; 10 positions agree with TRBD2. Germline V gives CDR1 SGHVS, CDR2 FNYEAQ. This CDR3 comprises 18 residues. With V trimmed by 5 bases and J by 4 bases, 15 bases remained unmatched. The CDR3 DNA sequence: TGTGCCAGCAGCCGAGGGATAGCGGGGGGCCAGAGACCAGATACGCAGTATTTT. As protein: CASSRGIAGGQRPDTQYF.

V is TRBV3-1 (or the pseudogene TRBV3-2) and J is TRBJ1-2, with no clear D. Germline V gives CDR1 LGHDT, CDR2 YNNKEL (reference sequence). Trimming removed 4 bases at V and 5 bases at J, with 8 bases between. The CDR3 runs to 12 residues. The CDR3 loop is CASSLRRYGYTF. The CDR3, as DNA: TGTGCCAGCAGCCTTAGGAGGTATGGCTACACCTTC.

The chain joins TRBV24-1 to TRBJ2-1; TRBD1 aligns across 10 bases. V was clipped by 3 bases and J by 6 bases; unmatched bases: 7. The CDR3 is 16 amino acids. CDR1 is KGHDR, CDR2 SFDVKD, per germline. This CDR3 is CATSDDGDRGPNEQFF. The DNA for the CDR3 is TGTGCCACCAGTGATGATGGGGACAGGGGCCCCAATGAGCAGTTCTTC.

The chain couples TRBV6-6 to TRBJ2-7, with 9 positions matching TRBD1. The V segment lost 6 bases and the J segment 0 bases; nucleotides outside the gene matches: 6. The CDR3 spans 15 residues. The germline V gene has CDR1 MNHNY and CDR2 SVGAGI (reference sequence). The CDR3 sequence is CASRTGGPSSYEQYF. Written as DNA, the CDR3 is TGTGCCAGCAGGACAGGGGGGCCGAGCTCCTACGAGCAGTACTTC.

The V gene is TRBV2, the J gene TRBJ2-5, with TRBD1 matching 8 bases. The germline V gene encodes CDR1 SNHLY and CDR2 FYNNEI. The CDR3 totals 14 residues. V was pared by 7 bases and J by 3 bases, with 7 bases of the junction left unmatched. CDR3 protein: CASTRQGIEETQYF. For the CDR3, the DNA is TGTGCCAGCACCAGACAGGGGATTGAAGAGACCCAGTACTTC.

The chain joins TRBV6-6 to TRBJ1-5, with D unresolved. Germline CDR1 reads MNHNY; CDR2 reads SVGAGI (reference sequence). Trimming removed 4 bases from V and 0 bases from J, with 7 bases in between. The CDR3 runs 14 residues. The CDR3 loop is CASSLGNSNQPQHF. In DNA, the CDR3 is TGTGCCAGCAGTTTGGGAAATAGCAATCAGCCCCAGCATTTT.